Shown below are 24 T cell receptor beta chains from a single sample sequenced in a study of chemoradiotherapy in HPV16-positive cancers. Sequencing was performed with immunoSEQ multiplex PCR; in TCRdb, only in-frame clones are kept and a portion is missing. Here the sample spans some 9,600 clones, approximately 85% being singletons. The sequencing here drew on blood, taken from a patient who underwent chemoradiotherapy. These receptors were collected from a human donor with HPV-associated anogenital cancer.

CDR3 region: CASSLRLRTGTDTQYF. CDR3 bases: TGCGCCAGCAGCTTGCGACTCCGAACTGGCACAGATACGCAGTATTTT. The V gene is TRBV5-1, the J gene TRBJ2-3; D gene unclear. V was pared by 1 base and J by 1 base, with 13 bases between. Germline-derived CDR1 and CDR2 are SGHRS and YFSETQ. This CDR3 spans 16 amino acids.

In its sample, this clone was seen once. The chain carries TRBV7-7 and TRBJ2-3; D perhaps matches TRBD1 (5 bases). Per the germline V gene, CDR1 is SSHAT and CDR2 is FNYEAQ (reference sequence). V lost 2 bases to trimming and J lost 2 bases, with 11 bases between them. The CDR3 extends over 15 amino acids. Here the CDR3 reads CASSLQGFHTDTQYF. CDR3 sequence (DNA): TGTGCCAGCAGCTTACAGGGTTTTCACACAGATACGCAGTATTTT.

DNA of the CDR3: TGTGCCACCAGCAGAGAAATCGGAGGGGGGAACACTGAAGCTTTCTTT. Its translation: CATSREIGGGNTEAFF. This chain uses TRBV15 with TRBJ1-1, with a possible D match to TRBD1 (6 bases). The CDR3 has 16 amino acids. The V end lost 0 bases, the J end lost 1 base, and 12 bases lay between the germline ends. Per germline, CDR1 LNHNV and CDR2 YYDKDF (reference sequence).

This clone came up once. The gene calls are TRBV15 and TRBJ1-4; 8 bases are a match to TRBD1. The germline gives CDR1 LNHNV, CDR2 YYDKDF (reference sequence). The trim removed 3 bases at V and 8 bases at J, leaving 11 bases unmatched. CDR3 length: 16 amino acids. CDR3 in DNA: TGTGCCACCAGCAGTGATGACAGGGGAGTAGGGGAAAAACTGTTTTTT. It codes for CATSSDDRGVGEKLFF. The entire variable domain, with the rest obtained from reference TRBV15 and TRBJ1-4, is as follows: DAMVIQNPRYQVTQFGKPVTLSCSQTLNHNVMYWYQQKSSQAPKLLFHYYDKDFNNEADTPDNFQSRRPNTSFCFLDIRSPGLGDTAMYLCATSSDDRGVGEKLFFGSGTQLSVL.

This clone has more than one count but fewer than ten. V and J are TRBV19 and TRBJ2-5; the D gene could be TRBD1 or TRBD2 (6 bases each). Germline V gene data show CDR1 as LNHDA and CDR2 as SQIVND (reference sequence). Trimming removed 10 bases at V and 4 bases at J, with 19 bases between. CDR3 size: 14 residues. CDR3 protein: CATRGARPGETQYF. CDR3 nucleotide sequence: TGTGCCACAAGGGGGGCGCGCCCGGGAGAGACCCAGTACTTC. Supplemented by reference TRBV19 and TRBJ2-5, the full variable domain reads DGGITQSPKYLFRKEGQNVTLSCEQNLNHDAMYWYRQDPGQGLRLIYYSQIVNDFQKGDIAEGYSVSREKKESFPLTVTSAQKNPTAFYLCATRGARPGETQYFGPGTRLLVL.

The J gene is TRBJ2-1, the V gene TRBV5-1; perhaps TRBD2 as D (6 bases). CDR3 length: 16 residues. V was clipped by 0 bases and J by 0 bases, with 10 bases between them. CDR1 and CDR2 (germline): SGHRS, YFSETQ. In DNA form, the CDR3 reads TGCGCCAGCAGCTTGGTGGCGGGGAGCTCCTACAATGAGCAGTTCTTC. Protein sequence: CASSLVAGSSYNEQFF. Complete variable domain (other parts from reference TRBV5-1 and TRBJ2-1): KAGVTQTPRYLIKTRGQQVTLSCSPISGHRSVSWYQQTPGQGLQFLFEYFSETQRNKGNFPGRFSGRQFSNSRSEMNVSTLELGDSALYLCASSLVAGSSYNEQFFGPGTRLTVL.

The chain has TRBV2 and TRBJ1-4; no definite D call. CDR1 is SNHLY and CDR2 is FYNNEI in the germline V gene. V was shortened by 2 bases and J by 5 bases, with 12 bases between the two germline ends. CDR3 length: 15 amino acids. The CDR3 DNA is TGTGCCAGCAGTGAACCCGCCGTCCTGAATGAAAAACTGTTTTTT. Amino acid sequence: CASSEPAVLNEKLFF. Combining the CDR3 with reference TRBV2 and TRBJ1-4 gives the whole variable domain EPEVTQTPSHQVTQMGQEVILRCVPISNHLYFYWYRQILGQKVEFLVSFYNNEISEKSEIFDDQFSVERPDGSNFTLKIRSTKLEDSAMYFCASSEPAVLNEKLFFGSGTQLSVL.

This clone was seen only a few times. The V and J genes are TRBV10-1 and TRBJ1-2; the D gene is possibly TRBD1 (6 bases). The V end lost 1 base, the J end lost 4 bases, and 13 bases lay between the germline ends. The CDR3 runs 15 residues. Germline assignment: CDR1 WNHNN and CDR2 SYGVQD (reference sequence). The CDR3 here is CASSELGARAYGYTF. The CDR3 DNA sequence: TGCGCCAGCAGTGAGTTGGGGGCCAGGGCCTATGGCTACACCTTC.

The rearrangement uses TRBV5-1 and TRBJ2-5; 11 nucleotides match TRBD2. V shed 4 bases, J shed 5 bases, and the junction held 4 bases outside the gene matches. In germline, CDR1 is SGHRS, CDR2 YFSETQ. The CDR3 loop spans 14 amino acids. DNA of the CDR3: TGCGCCAGCAGCCCAGGACTAGCGGGTGAGACCCAGTACTTC. Encoded protein: CASSPGLAGETQYF.

The sample holds one count of this clone. The gene calls are TRBV11-2 and TRBJ1-1; 7 bases map to TRBD1. Germline V CDR1 and CDR2: SGHAT, FQNNGV. J was trimmed by 5 bases and V by 2 bases; bases with no gene match: 2. The CDR3 extends over 13 amino acids. This CDR3 is CASSLTGDTEAFF. The CDR3 nucleotides read TGTGCCAGCAGCTTAACAGGGGATACTGAAGCTTTCTTT. Full variable domain (remainder filled in from reference TRBV11-2 and TRBJ1-1): EAGVAQSPRYKIIEKRQSVAFWCNPISGHATLYWYQQILGQGPKLLIQFQNNGVVDDSQLPKDRFSAERLKGVDSTLKIQPAKLEDSAVYLCASSLTGDTEAFFGQGTRLTVV.

This clone appeared a single time. The chain links TRBV7-2 to TRBJ1-6, with D possibly being TRBD1 (5 bases). The germline V gene has CDR1 SGHTA and CDR2 FQGNSA. The CDR3 is 17 amino acids. The V gene lost 5 bases and the J gene lost 5 bases, with 19 bases spanning the gap. In DNA form, the CDR3 reads TGTGCCAGCAGCCGTGGTTTGGGGCGCCAGGATAATTCACCCCTCCACTTT. Encoded protein: CASSRGLGRQDNSPLHF.

The rearrangement uses TRBV29-1 and TRBJ1-6; D is undetermined. V was shortened by 5 bases and J by 1 base, with 9 bases between the two germline ends. The CDR3 contains 14 residues. CDR1 is SQVTM and CDR2 is ANQGSEA in the germline V gene. The CDR3 here is CSVTEGSYNSPLHF. In DNA form, the CDR3 reads TGCAGCGTTACTGAGGGATCCTATAATTCACCCCTCCACTTT.

The rearrangement links TRBV2 to TRBJ1-2; 8 bases agree with TRBD1. V shed 6 bases and J 1 base; nucleotides not matched to a gene: 10. Looked up from germline, CDR1 is SNHLY and CDR2 is FYNNEI. The CDR3 is 16 amino acids. The DNA of the CDR3 is TGTGCCAGCAGCCCGGACAGGGTTAAACTTAACTATGGCTACACCTTC. As protein: CASSPDRVKLNYGYTF.

The V gene is TRBV27, the J gene TRBJ2-7, with 8 positions matching TRBD1. Losses at the gene ends were 6 bases for V and 4 bases for J; bases not matched to a gene: 8. Per germline, CDR1 MNHEY and CDR2 SMNVEV (reference sequence). This CDR3 region has 14 residues. CDR3 residues: CASRPGQARYEQYF. In DNA form, the CDR3 reads TGTGCCAGCAGGCCGGGACAGGCCAGATACGAGCAGTACTTC.

This clone was recorded only once. The chain recombines TRBV5-1 with TRBJ2-3; D is unresolved. The CDR3 runs 16 residues. V lost 0 bases to trimming and J lost 0 bases, with 11 bases between them. The V gene's germline CDR1 is SGHRS and CDR2 YFSETQ. The CDR3 protein is CASSLAVSASTDTQYF. DNA for the CDR3: TGCGCCAGCAGCTTGGCCGTCAGCGCTAGCACAGATACGCAGTATTTT.

The chain combines TRBV19 with TRBJ2-2; TRBD1 matches at 11 bases. CDR3 size: 17 residues. Germline assignment: CDR1 LNHDA and CDR2 SQIVND (reference sequence). The V gene end was trimmed by 2 bases and the J gene end by 4 bases; junction bases not matched to a gene: 6. CDR3 coding DNA: TGTGCCAGTAGTATACGCCCGGGACAGGGGGGCACCGGGGAGCTGTTTTTT. It yields the protein CASSIRPGQGGTGELFF.

In this sample, this clone turned up once. V is TRBV11-2 and J is TRBJ2-5; no clear D gene. There are 12 residues in the CDR3. Per germline, CDR1 SGHAT and CDR2 FQNNGV. Deletions cut 1 base from V and 3 bases from J, with 3 bases between. The CDR3, as DNA: TGTGCCAGCAGCTTAGCCAAAGAGACCCAGTACTTC. It encodes CASSLAKETQYF.

The chain is built from TRBV5-8 and TRBJ1-1, with D tentatively TRBD1 (5 bases). CDR1 SGHTS and CDR2 YDEGEE come from the germline V gene. V was clipped by 0 bases and J by 2 bases, with 8 bases between them. CDR3 length equals 14 residues. In DNA, the CDR3 is TGTGCCAGCAGCTTGGCTGGGACCAACACTGAAGCTTTCTTT. Amino acids: CASSLAGTNTEAFF.

This rearrangement joins TRBV16 to TRBJ1-3; D is unresolved. The CDR3 length is 16 residues. The germline V gene encodes CDR1 KGHSY and CDR2 FQNENV. Trimming cost V 0 bases and J 0 bases, with 9 bases left between them. In DNA form, the CDR3 reads TGTGCCAGCAGCCAATCGAGGCAGCTCTCTGGAAACACCATATATTTT. Encoded protein: CASSQSRQLSGNTIYF.

CDR3 protein: CASRMAGGQYF. As DNA, the CDR3 is TGTGCCAGCAGGATGGCGGGGGGCCAGTATTTT. The V gene is TRBV2, the J gene TRBJ2-3; 8 nucleotides line up with TRBD2. This CDR3 is 11 amino acids long. CDR1 and CDR2 (germline): SNHLY, FYNNEI. After removal of 6 bases from V and 12 bases from J, the junction contained 5 bases not matched to a gene.

The V and J genes are TRBV4-3 and TRBJ2-7; D not resolved. Germline V gene lookup returns CDR1 LGHNA and CDR2 YSLEER. The CDR3 covers 14 residues. V gave up 4 bases and J gave up 1 base, with 11 bases separating them. The chain's CDR3 is CASSPMDGSYEQYF. In DNA form, the CDR3 reads TGCGCCAGCAGCCCGATGGACGGGTCCTACGAGCAGTACTTC.

The rearrangement joins TRBV9 to TRBJ1-5; D is ambiguous. V lost 4 bases to trimming and J lost 3 bases, with 14 bases between them. Germline-derived CDR1 and CDR2 are SGDLS and YYNGEE. There are 15 residues in the CDR3. The CDR3 DNA sequence: TGTGCCAGCAGCACCGGAGGAGGTACCAATCAGCCCCAGCATTTT. This gives the protein CASSTGGGTNQPQHF.

This chain joins TRBV19 and TRBJ1-2; TRBD1 might be the D (5 bases). The CDR3 has 14 residues. Trimming pared 4 bases from V and 7 bases from J, leaving 16 bases between. Germline CDR1 and CDR2: LNHDA and SQIVND (reference sequence). As DNA, the CDR3 is TGTGCCAGTAGTACCCTCGCGGGGCGAGGTGGCTACACCTTC. It yields the protein CASSTLAGRGGYTF. Complete variable domain (other parts from reference TRBV19 and TRBJ1-2): DGGITQSPKYLFRKEGQNVTLSCEQNLNHDAMYWYRQDPGQGLRLIYYSQIVNDFQKGDIAEGYSVSREKKESFPLTVTSAQKNPTAFYLCASSTLAGRGGYTFGSGTRLTVV.

The rearrangement uses TRBV18 and TRBJ1-1; no reliable D call. The CDR3 length is 17 residues. V was clipped by 3 bases and J by 0 bases, with 17 bases between them. CDR1 and CDR2 (germline): KGHSH, LQKENI. The CDR3 here is CASSPQRLGGMNTEAFF. The CDR3 nucleotides read TGTGCCAGCTCACCTCAGCGATTAGGAGGTATGAACACTGAAGCTTTCTTT.